The present TCR beta chain was sequenced within a study of shared clonotypes between healthy human individuals. As for the study in general: A couple of female and three male donors aged 18 to 49 were enrolled.

Overall study findings and caveats: Sampling involved blood alone; tissue repertoires likely differ.

The CDR3 is 15 amino acids. The germline CDR1 and CDR2 sequences are SGHRS and YFSETQ. J was trimmed by 6 bases and V by 0 bases; bases with no gene match: 2. Several immunoSEQ plates held equal portions of the genomic DNA taken from each subset. Sequencing was performed with immunoSEQ multiplex PCR; in TCRdb, only in-frame clones are kept and a portion is missing. The data contain 450,000 to 650,000 clones, around three quarters of them seen just once; the ten biggest clones take up 12%. With regard to this clone: Its matching antigen is unknown.

The chain carries TRBV5-1 and TRBJ2-1; TRBD2 agrees at 11 bases. The source is a woman aged 40 to 55 in good health. Some clones in this sample may be carry-over from other donors' samples. The sequencing input was PBMCs. DNA for the CDR3: TGCGCCAGCAGCTTGGAACTAGCGGGAGCCAATGAGCAGTTCTTC. It yields the protein CASSLELAGANEQFF.